This TCR beta chain derives from a study of T-cell reconstitution after alpha-beta-depleted transplantation in children. Study results and caveats: Surviving recipient T cells and thymic progenitors produced the high day-60 TCRbeta diversity seen in some patients. By one year post-transplant, T-cell counts and diversity largely arose from T cells that were newly produced. Expanded graft clones, several hundred of them, were reportedly the source of alpha-beta T cells about two months after transplant.

This clonotype was detected ten times or more. Antigen: not known. Trimming removed 0 bases from V and 5 bases from J, with 15 bases in between. CDR3 size: 15 residues. CDR1 and CDR2 from the germline V gene are SGDLS and YYNGEE. TCRbeta library construction was performed incorporating unique molecular identifiers. TCRdb processed the PCR reads anew with MiXCR; each CDR3 protein has one entry. The sample includes some 300,000 distinct CDR3 sequences, 10% of them seen just once. This receptor was obtained from a boy under three years old with acute myeloid leukemia, due to receive a stem cell transplant. This specimen was PBMCs, taken before TCRalphabeta/CD19-depleted stem cell transplant. This chain links TRBV9 with TRBJ2-7; TRBD2 is a possible D gene (5 bases). The CDR3 sequence is CASSVEGLPPDEQYF. The CDR3 DNA is TGTGCCAGCAGCGTAGAAGGACTTCCCCCGGACGAGCAGTACTTC. Filled out from reference TRBV9 and TRBJ2-7, the complete variable domain reads DSGVTQTPKHLITATGQRVTLRCSPRSGDLSVYWYQQSLDQGLQFLIQYYNGEERAKGNILERFSAQQFPDLHSELNLSSLELGDSALYFCASSVEGLPPDEQYFGPGTRLTVT.